This T cell receptor (beta chain) was sequenced during a study of HIV-infected patients and healthy controls (dated by TCRdb to 2014 to 2015). For context, the study as a whole: Whether deep TCR repertoire sequencing of small blood samples from HIV patients could capture immune perturbation and reconstitution was tested in the study. Paper-wide results and their limitations: Healthy controls shared more CDR3s between individuals than HIV+ patients, by Jaccard index and by count of highly shared sequences. Processing was restricted to sixteen HIV-infected individuals, which the authors judged to be a major constraint on the generalizability of the findings. MAIT cell alpha-chain CDR3s were present at high frequency in healthy controls but severely depleted in HIV+ repertoires. The study did not determine donor HLA types. Using whole blood restricted sequencing depth and prevented separating the dynamics of distinct T-cell subpopulations. The apparent post-therapy recovery of the Gini index in HIV-infected patients was not reproduced in size-matched repertoire data. HIV-associated CDR3s exhibited a significant reduction in frequency during therapy, whereas CMV-associated CDR3s exhibited no significant change, although the majority increased in frequency. Alpha-beta chain pairing was not determined in the samples. HIV-infected repertoires showed significantly elevated mean Gini indices relative to controls, which possibly reflects oligoclonality. Differing numbers of distinct sequences in patients and controls hindered comparison, and size-matching assigned excessive weight to rare events in the HIV-infected data. The observed differences in diversity were not explained by the slight differences in age and sex profiles between the study cohorts. Compared with untreated HIV+ repertoires, healthy control repertoires had roughly threefold more distinct CDR3s and higher Shannon diversity. Significantly different mean usage between HIV-infected patients and controls was observed for eight alpha and eight beta V genes.

SuperScript III was used to reverse transcribe 500 ng RNA with primers targeting the alpha and beta constant regions. Separate libraries for the alpha and beta chains were generated through chain-specific third strand synthesis that incorporated multiplexing indices. To avoid primer bias, the protocol used one single primer pair to amplify every rearrangement within a chain, and the protocol also attached molecular barcodes to each cDNA molecule. Purified cDNA was joined by T4 RNA Ligase 1 to a 5' RACE adapter carrying a random hexamer and the SP2 sequencing primer site. Second strand synthesis was primed from the SP2 site with Phusion polymerase, using slow temperature ramps to favor optimal annealing. Joined together, two random hexamer sequences that had both been added before amplification formed the 12-nucleotide barcode of each molecule. A brief initial PCR introduced P5 and P7 adapter elements together with a second index, and an approximately 23-cycle amplification PCR using P5s and P7 primers was subsequently performed. The libraries went through 27 PCR cycles in total, were quantified on a Qubit, were sized on a Bioanalyzer, and were diluted to approximately 4.2 nM. Sequencing of the normalized libraries was performed on an Illumina MiSeq with 2 x 250 paired-end kits. Into around 9.4 ul Tris-Cl, the reverse transcription reactions were eluted following cleanup on MinElute columns. The adapter ligations were run for 23 hours at 16 degrees C, and AMPure XP beads at a 1:1 ratio were afterwards used to clean them. In the original analysis: Demultiplexed FASTQ files were processed with a modified Decombinator by which V, J, insert and barcode information was output. Sequences sharing a barcode but differing from the dominant sequence were discarded as errors, and barcodes clustered at Levenshtein distance 3 were counted to estimate original cDNA molecules. Downstream analyses used R packages ineq, vegan, igraph and RCytoscape, with IMGT nomenclature and CDR3 definitions. V gene usage was computed over distinct sequences, each TCR counted once to avoid skew from clonal expansion. Within a donor, similarity networks joined unique CDR3 amino acid sequences in every case where two of them were separated by a single Levenshtein edit. In the repertoires, a search was made for a compiled set of published HIV-specific CDR3s (92 alpha, several hundred beta) and CMV-specific CDR3s (about 13 alpha, 253 beta). It was shown by random subsampling to size-matched repertoires that the decreased diversity of patients was not caused by their lower sequence numbers. The public reads were reprocessed in TCRdb via fastp at Q25 and MiXCR, keeping in-frame beta chains. CDR3 protein duplicates are merged, each entry listing the most common genes and DNA. What appears here as the V and J calls and clone size reflects TCRdb's work, not the paper's. The sample has under 20,000 distinct CDR3 sequences on record, 7% of them singletons. The leading ten clones occupy roughly 8% of the sample.

Whole blood was used without cell fractionation, so all unsorted peripheral T cells were reflected in the repertoire. Ten uninfected healthy donors were sampled as controls, and about 40% of these ten donors were sampled twice two to three months apart. For RNA extraction, 2.5 ml of peripheral blood was drawn into Tempus tubes. The TURBO-DNase kit was used to remove leftover genomic DNA, and GLOBINclear was used to deplete globin mRNA. Notes on this clonotype: The antigen it binds to is not known. There are no base qualities to consult, and no much larger clone falls within one base.

The germline V gene provides CDR1 WSHSY and CDR2 SAAADI. The germline V end is reduced by 5 bases and the J end by 4 bases; junction bases left unmatched: 7. Spanning cysteine to phenylalanine, the CDR3 consists of 14 amino acids. Left in the record is the CDR3 DNA by itself, 42 bases read in frame from the first base. This receptor was obtained from an adult in good health. The receptor chain draws on TRBV10-2 and TRBJ2-5, with 7 junctional bases fitting TRBD1. The source material was blood. In nucleotides, the sequence is TGCGCCAGCAGTCCACAGGGGAACTCAGAGACCCAGTACTTC. This gives the protein CASSPQGNSETQYF.